This T cell receptor beta chain was recovered during a study of CD8 T cells in ankylosing spondylitis (dated by TCRdb to about 2017). About the investigation overall: To find TCR variants linked to disease, the study profiled T cell receptor beta repertoires in ankylosing spondylitis patients and healthy donors. The whole study cohort included some 100 healthy donors and 20 to 25 ankylosing spondylitis patients. Peripheral blood was sampled, and synovial fluid was also collected from ankylosing spondylitis patients. General study outcomes and caveats: Blood from ankylosing spondylitis patients appeared to be characterized by a TCR beta motif made up of seven or eight highly homologous amino acid variants. The disease-linked clones had a CD8+ phenotype and were found at relatively low frequencies in peripheral blood. Some motif variants were previously reported in synovial fluid and blood of reactive arthritis patients, suggesting common disease-initiation mechanisms. The disease-linked clones were reported as significantly enriched in matched synovial fluid samples from ankylosing spondylitis patients.

The sequencing machine was an Illumina HiSeq 2500. Quantitative 5'-RACE with molecular barcodes was used to prepare TCR beta libraries. Per the source publication's procedure: A new computational method, built on a probabilistic model of VDJ rearrangement, was used to identify disease-linked TCR variants. The public sequencing data were trimmed at Q25 with fastp and processed into clonotypes with MiXCR by TCRdb, which kept only in-frame beta chains. CDR3 protein duplicates are merged, each entry listing the most common genes and DNA. TCRdb's processing, not the authors', yielded these V and J calls. Within this sample are approximately 350,000 distinct CDR3 sequences, with roughly 20% of them counted one time only. The ten largest make up less than 15% of the sample. The germline V gene sets CDR1 to KGHSH and CDR2 to LQKENI. The germline ends are 13 bases apart after V is trimmed by 3 bases and J by 10 bases. Taken from cysteine to phenylalanine, the CDR3 has 13 residues. CDR3 DNA is the only sequence kept; it has 39 bases, read in frame from the first base.

To note about this clonotype: Which antigen it targets is not known. Base qualities are not recorded, but no much larger clone differs from it by a single base.

This clonotype was obtained from a male donor with ankylosing spondylitis or in good health (not recorded which). The V gene is TRBV18 and the J gene is TRBJ2-1, with TRBD1 tentatively as D gene (6 bases match). Sequenced material: blood, either unsorted or a sorted T cell fraction (not recorded which). The CDR3 protein sequence reads: CASSPTTGREQFF. The nucleotides read TGTGCCAGCTCACCTACGACAGGACGGGAGCAGTTCTTC.